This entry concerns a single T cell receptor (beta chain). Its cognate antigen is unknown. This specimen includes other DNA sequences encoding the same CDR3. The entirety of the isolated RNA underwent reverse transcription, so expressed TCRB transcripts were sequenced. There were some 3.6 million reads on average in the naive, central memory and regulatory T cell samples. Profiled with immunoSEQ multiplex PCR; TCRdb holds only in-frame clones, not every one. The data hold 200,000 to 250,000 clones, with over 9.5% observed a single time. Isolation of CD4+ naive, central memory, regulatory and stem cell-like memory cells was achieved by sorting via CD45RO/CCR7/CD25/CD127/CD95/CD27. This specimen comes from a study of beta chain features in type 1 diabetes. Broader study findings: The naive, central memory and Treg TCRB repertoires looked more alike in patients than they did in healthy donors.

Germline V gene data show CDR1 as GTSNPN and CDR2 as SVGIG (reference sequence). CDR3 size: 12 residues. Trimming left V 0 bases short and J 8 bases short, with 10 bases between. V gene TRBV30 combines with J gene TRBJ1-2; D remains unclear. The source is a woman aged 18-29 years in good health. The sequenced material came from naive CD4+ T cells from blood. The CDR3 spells CAWSVLGGGYTF. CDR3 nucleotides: TGTGCCTGGAGTGTACTGGGAGGAGGCTACACCTTC.